This entry features one T cell receptor (beta chain) sequence. After removal of 1 base from V and 0 bases from J, the junction contained 5 bases not matched to a gene. There are 17 residues in the CDR3. Germline CDR1 reads KGHSH; CDR2 reads LQKENI. These data are taken from a study of cytomegalovirus exposure and HLA in healthy donors. Profiled with immunoSEQ multiplex PCR; TCRdb holds only in-frame clones, not every one. The sample yields approximately 140,000 clones, almost 85% seen once. The chain is built from TRBV18 and TRBJ1-3; the match to TRBD1 covers 8 bases. Sequenced sample: PBMCs. This receptor was identified in a woman in her twenties or thirties in good health and CMV-seronegative. CDR3 nucleotides: TGTGCCAGCTCACCACAATTCGGGACAGGCTCTGGAAACACCATATATTTT. Its protein is CASSPQFGTGSGNTIYF.